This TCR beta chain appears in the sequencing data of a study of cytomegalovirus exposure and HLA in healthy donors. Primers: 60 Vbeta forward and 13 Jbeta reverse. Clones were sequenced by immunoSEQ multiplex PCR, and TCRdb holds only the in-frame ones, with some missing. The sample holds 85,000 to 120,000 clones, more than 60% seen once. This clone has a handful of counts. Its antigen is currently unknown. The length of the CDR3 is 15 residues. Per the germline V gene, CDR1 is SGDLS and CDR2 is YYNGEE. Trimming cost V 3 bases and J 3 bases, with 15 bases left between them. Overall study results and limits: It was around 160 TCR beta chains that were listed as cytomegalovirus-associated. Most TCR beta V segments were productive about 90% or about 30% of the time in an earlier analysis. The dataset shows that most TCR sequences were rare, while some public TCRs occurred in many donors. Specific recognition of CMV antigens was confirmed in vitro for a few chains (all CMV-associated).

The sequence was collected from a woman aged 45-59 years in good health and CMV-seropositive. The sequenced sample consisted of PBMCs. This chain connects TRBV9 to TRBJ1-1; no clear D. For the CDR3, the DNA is TGTGCCAGCAGCGCCGGGGTTGGCCGCTACACTGAAGCTTTCTTT. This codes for CASSAGVGRYTEAFF.